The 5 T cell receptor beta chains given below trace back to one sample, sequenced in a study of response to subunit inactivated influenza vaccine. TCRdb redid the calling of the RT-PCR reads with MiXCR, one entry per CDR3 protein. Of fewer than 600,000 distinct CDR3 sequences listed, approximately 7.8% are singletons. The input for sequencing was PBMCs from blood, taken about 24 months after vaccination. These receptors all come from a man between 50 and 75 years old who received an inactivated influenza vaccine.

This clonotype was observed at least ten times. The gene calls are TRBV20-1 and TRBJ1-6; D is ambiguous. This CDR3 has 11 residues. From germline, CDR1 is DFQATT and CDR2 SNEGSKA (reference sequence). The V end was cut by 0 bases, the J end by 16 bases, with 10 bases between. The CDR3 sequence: CSAREVYSLHF. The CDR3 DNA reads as TGCAGTGCTAGAGAGGTCTATTCTCTCCACTTT.

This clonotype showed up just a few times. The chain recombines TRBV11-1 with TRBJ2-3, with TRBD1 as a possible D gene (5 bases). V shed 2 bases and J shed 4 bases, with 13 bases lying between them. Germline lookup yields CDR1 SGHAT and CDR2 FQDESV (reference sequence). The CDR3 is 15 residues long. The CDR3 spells CASSLLPGIPDTQYF. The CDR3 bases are TGTGCCAGCAGCTTACTGCCAGGGATTCCAGATACGCAGTATTTT.

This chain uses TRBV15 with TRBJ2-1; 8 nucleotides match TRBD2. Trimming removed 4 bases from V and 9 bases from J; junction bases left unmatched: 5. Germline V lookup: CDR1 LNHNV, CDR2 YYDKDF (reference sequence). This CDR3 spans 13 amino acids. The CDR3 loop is CATSTGTRSEQFF. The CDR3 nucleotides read TGTGCCACCAGCACCGGGACTAGAAGTGAGCAGTTCTTC.

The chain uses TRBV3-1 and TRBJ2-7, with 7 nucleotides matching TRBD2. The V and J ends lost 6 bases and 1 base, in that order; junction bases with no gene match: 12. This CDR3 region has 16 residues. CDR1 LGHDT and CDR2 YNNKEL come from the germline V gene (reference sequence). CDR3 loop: CASRPIGTSESYEQYF. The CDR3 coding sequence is TGTGCCAGCAGGCCTATTGGAACTAGCGAGTCCTACGAGCAGTACTTC.

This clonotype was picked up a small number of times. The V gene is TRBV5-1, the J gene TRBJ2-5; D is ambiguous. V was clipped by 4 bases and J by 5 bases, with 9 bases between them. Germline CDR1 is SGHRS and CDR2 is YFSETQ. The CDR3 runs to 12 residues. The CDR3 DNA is TGCGCCAGCAGCGGCAATACGGAGACCCAGTACTTC. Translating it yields CASSGNTETQYF.